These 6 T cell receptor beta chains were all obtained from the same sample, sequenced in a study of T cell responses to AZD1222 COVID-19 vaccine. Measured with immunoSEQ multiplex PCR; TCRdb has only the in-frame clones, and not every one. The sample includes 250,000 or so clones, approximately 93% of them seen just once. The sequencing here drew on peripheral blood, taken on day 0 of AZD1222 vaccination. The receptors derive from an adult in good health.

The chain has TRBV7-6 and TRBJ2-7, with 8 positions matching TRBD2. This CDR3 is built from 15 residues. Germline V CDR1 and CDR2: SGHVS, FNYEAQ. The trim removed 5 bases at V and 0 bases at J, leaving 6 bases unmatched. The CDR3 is CASSTLAASSYEQYF. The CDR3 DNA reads TGTGCCAGCAGCACACTAGCGGCCAGCTCCTACGAGCAGTACTTC.

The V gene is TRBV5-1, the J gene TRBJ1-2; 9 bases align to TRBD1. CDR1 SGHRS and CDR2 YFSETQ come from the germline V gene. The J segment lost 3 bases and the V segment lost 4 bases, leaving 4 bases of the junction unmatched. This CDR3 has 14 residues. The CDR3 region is CASSRTGVDYGYTF. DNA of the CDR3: TGCGCCAGCAGCAGGACAGGGGTGGACTATGGCTACACCTTC.

The CDR3, as DNA: TGTGCCAGTAGTATAGATCGACAGACAAACACTGAAGCTTTCTTT. Its protein is CASSIDRQTNTEAFF. This chain joins TRBV19 and TRBJ1-1; D perhaps matches TRBD1 (5 bases). CDR1 is LNHDA, CDR2 SQIVND, per germline (reference sequence). With 0 bases removed from V and 2 bases from J, the gap between germline ends came to 10 bases. The CDR3 is made up of 15 amino acids. Variable domain in full (rest from reference TRBV19 and TRBJ1-1): DGGITQSPKYLFRKEGQNVTLSCEQNLNHDAMYWYRQDPGQGLRLIYYSQIVNDFQKGDIAEGYSVSREKKESFPLTVTSAQKNPTAFYLCASSIDRQTNTEAFFGQGTRLTVV.

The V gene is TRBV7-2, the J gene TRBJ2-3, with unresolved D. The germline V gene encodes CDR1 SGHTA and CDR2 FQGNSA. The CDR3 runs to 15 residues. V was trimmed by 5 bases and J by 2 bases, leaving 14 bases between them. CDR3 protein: CASSPRSTFTDTQYF. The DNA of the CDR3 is TGTGCCAGCAGCCCTCGTTCGACATTCACAGATACGCAGTATTTT.

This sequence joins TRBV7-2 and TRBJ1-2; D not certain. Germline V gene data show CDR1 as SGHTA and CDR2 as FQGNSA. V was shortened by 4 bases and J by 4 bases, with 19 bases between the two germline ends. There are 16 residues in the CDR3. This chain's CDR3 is CASSSPGLGGGYGYTF. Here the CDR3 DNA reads TGTGCCAGCAGCTCGCCGGGTCTAGGCGGCGGCTATGGCTACACCTTC.

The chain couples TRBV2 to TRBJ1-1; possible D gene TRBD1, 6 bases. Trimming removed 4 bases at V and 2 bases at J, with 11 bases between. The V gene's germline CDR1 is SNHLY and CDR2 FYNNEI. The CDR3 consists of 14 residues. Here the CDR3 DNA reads TGTGCCAGCAGTGGGGACACTTTTAACACTGAAGCTTTCTTT. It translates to CASSGDTFNTEAFF.